The rows below give T cell receptor beta chains drawn from one sample of a study of PD-1 blockade in classical Hodgkin lymphoma. The protocol was immunoSEQ multiplex PCR, while the TCRdb copy is restricted to in-frame clones and leaves out a portion. The table records over 85,000 clones, 90% of them present only once. The specimen was peripheral blood mononuclear cells (PBMCs), collected before the fourth cycle of nivolumab. The source is a human donor with classical Hodgkin lymphoma. CDR3s include the opening cysteine and the closing phenylalanine or tryptophan. A D gene is named only where the DNA matches it firmly. Expanded clones are given a class, and other clones once, few, many or no size at all.

J: TRBJ1-6; length: 16; V: TRBV4-3; D: -; size: -; CDR3: CASSQVGIGSDSPLHF; DNA: TGCGCCAGCAGCCAAGTCGGGATAGGCTCCGATTCACCCCTCCACTTT
J: TRBJ1-2; length: 16; V: TRBV6-5; D: -; size: -; CDR3: CASSYSMAAGNYGYTF; DNA: TGTGCCAGCAGTTACTCGATGGCAGCTGGTAACTATGGCTACACCTTC
J: TRBJ2-5; length: 16; V: TRBV6-1; D: TRBD1; size: -; CDR3: CASSDPRGTGRETQYF; DNA: TGTGCCAGCAGTGACCCGCGCGGGACAGGGAGGGAGACCCAGTACTTC
J: TRBJ2-3; length: 16; V: TRBV9; D: TRBD2; size: -; CDR3: CASSPKGGTSQDTQYF; DNA: TGTGCCAGCAGCCCCAAGGGAGGGACTAGCCAAGATACGCAGTATTTT
J: TRBJ1-3; length: 17; V: TRBV15; D: TRBD1; size: -; CDR3: CATSRDGQGFSGNTIYF; DNA: TGTGCCACCAGCAGAGATGGACAGGGCTTTTCTGGAAACACCATATATTTT
J: TRBJ1-2; length: 16; V: TRBV10-3; D: -; size: -; CDR3: CAIRARGTLTNYGYTF; DNA: TGTGCCATCAGGGCCAGGGGTACCCTTACTAACTATGGCTACACCTTC
J: TRBJ1-5; length: 15; V: TRBV28; D: -; size: -; CDR3: CASSLWAGSNQPQHF; DNA: TGTGCCAGCAGTTTATGGGCCGGTAGCAATCAGCCCCAGCATTTT
J: TRBJ2-7; length: 15; V: TRBV6-5; D: TRBD1; size: -; CDR3: CASREDRGNSYEQYF; DNA: TGTGCCAGCAGAGAGGACAGGGGTAACTCCTACGAGCAGTACTTC
J: TRBJ2-2; length: 16; V: TRBV7-6; D: TRBD2; size: -; CDR3: CASSLSGGANTGELFF; DNA: TGTGCCAGCAGCCTTAGCGGGGGTGCGAACACCGGGGAGCTGTTTTTT
J: TRBJ1-6; length: 17; V: TRBV7-6; D: TRBD1; size: -; CDR3: CASSLGFGTGGYSPLHF; DNA: TGTGCCAGCAGCTTAGGGTTCGGGACAGGGGGTTATTCACCCCTCCACTTT
J: TRBJ2-3; length: 16; V: TRBV18; D: TRBD2; size: -; CDR3: CASSPTGLAGGDTQYF; DNA: TGTGCCAGCTCACCAACAGGACTAGCGGGGGGAGATACGCAGTATTTT
J: TRBJ1-1; length: 14; V: TRBV9; D: TRBD1; size: -; CDR3: CASGGRGRDTEAFF; DNA: TGTGCCAGCGGGGGCAGGGGGCGGGACACTGAAGCTTTCTTT
J: TRBJ2-5; length: 17; V: TRBV9; D: TRBD1; size: once; CDR3: CASSARDRGSSEETQYF; DNA: TGTGCCAGCAGCGCCCGGGACAGGGGTTCTAGTGAAGAGACCCAGTACTTC
J: TRBJ1-3; length: 11; V: TRBV29-1; D: -; size: -; CDR3: CSAWGRNTIYF; DNA: TGCAGCGCCTGGGGGAGAAACACCATATATTTT
J: TRBJ2-1; length: 14; V: TRBV18; D: -; size: -; CDR3: CASSPGTTYNEQFF; DNA: TGTGCCAGCTCACCCGGGACAACGTACAATGAGCAGTTCTTC
J: TRBJ1-6; length: 15; V: TRBV5-1; D: -; size: few; CDR3: CASSLGSSYNSPLHF; DNA: TGCGCCAGCAGCTTGGGAAGCTCCTATAATTCACCCCTCCACTTT
J: TRBJ1-2; length: 13; V: TRBV5-6; D: -; size: -; CDR3: CASSLNTVLGYTF; DNA: TGTGCCAGCAGCTTGAACACAGTTCTGGGCTACACCTTC
J: TRBJ2-1; length: 13; V: TRBV9; D: -; size: few; CDR3: CASSRPPVDEQFF; DNA: TGTGCCAGCAGCCGACCCCCGGTAGATGAGCAGTTCTTC
J: TRBJ1-2; length: 14; V: TRBV5-4; D: -; size: -; CDR3: CASSLVSANYGYTF; DNA: TGTGCCAGCAGCTTGGTATCGGCCAACTATGGCTACACCTTC
J: TRBJ1-2; length: 18; V: TRBV25-1; D: TRBD1; size: -; CDR3: CASSEYGGGQGARYGYTF; DNA: TGTGCCAGCAGTGAATATGGAGGGGGACAGGGGGCTCGTTATGGCTACACCTTC
J: TRBJ1-2; length: 12; V: TRBV29-1; D: -; size: -; CDR3: CSVEVRAYGYTF; DNA: TGCAGCGTTGAGGTCAGGGCCTATGGCTACACCTTC
J: TRBJ2-7; length: 15; V: TRBV6-5; D: -; size: -; CDR3: CASSYSWGGGYEQYF; DNA: TGTGCCAGCAGTTACTCGTGGGGAGGAGGTTACGAGCAGTACTTC
J: TRBJ1-2; length: 14; V: TRBV25-1; D: -; size: few; CDR3: CASSEPTGNYGYTF; DNA: TGTGCCAGCAGTGAGCCGACAGGCAACTATGGCTACACCTTC
J: TRBJ1-4; length: 16; V: TRBV4-2; D: -; size: -; CDR3: CASSQEGGGSGEKLFF; DNA: TGTGCCAGCAGCCAAGAAGGGGGAGGGTCAGGTGAAAAACTGTTTTTT
J: TRBJ1-5; length: 14; V: TRBV5-6; D: -; size: few; CDR3: CASSWTGGAQPQHF; DNA: TGTGCCAGCAGCTGGACTGGGGGGGCTCAGCCCCAGCATTTT
J: TRBJ2-2; length: 13; V: TRBV6-6; D: -; size: -; CDR3: CASSDSDTGELFF; DNA: TGTGCCAGCAGCGACAGTGACACCGGGGAGCTGTTTTTT
J: TRBJ2-7; length: 13; V: TRBV29-1; D: -; size: -; CDR3: CSVAPGAVYEQYF; DNA: TGCAGCGTTGCGCCAGGGGCGGTCTACGAGCAGTACTTC
J: TRBJ2-2; length: 16; V: TRBV12-5; D: -; size: -; CDR3: CASGNQGPGDTGELFF; DNA: TGTGCTAGTGGTAACCAGGGACCCGGGGACACCGGGGAGCTGTTTTTT
J: TRBJ2-7; length: 12; V: TRBV14; D: -; size: -; CDR3: CASSPFGYEQYF; DNA: TGTGCCAGCAGCCCATTCGGTTACGAGCAGTACTTC
J: TRBJ2-3; length: 13; V: TRBV29-1; D: TRBD1; size: once; CDR3: CSVKGTVTDTQYF; DNA: TGCAGCGTCAAGGGGACAGTCACAGATACGCAGTATTTT
J: TRBJ2-3; length: 17; V: TRBV5-4; D: TRBD2; size: -; CDR3: CASSPQITSGYTDTQYF; DNA: TGTGCCAGCAGCCCCCAGATTACTAGCGGGTACACAGATACGCAGTATTTT
J: TRBJ2-2; length: 16; V: TRBV7-9; D: TRBD1; size: -; CDR3: CASSFADRANTGELFF; DNA: TGTGCCAGCAGCTTTGCGGACAGGGCGAACACCGGGGAGCTGTTTTTT
J: TRBJ1-2; length: 15; V: TRBV29-1; D: TRBD1; size: -; CDR3: CSVRQGTQFNYGYTF; DNA: TGCAGCGTCAGACAGGGTACTCAGTTCAACTATGGCTACACCTTC
J: TRBJ1-3; length: 16; V: TRBV7-9; D: TRBD1; size: -; CDR3: CASSLDVTGDGNTIYF; DNA: TGTGCCAGCAGCTTGGATGTGACAGGGGATGGAAACACCATATATTTT
J: TRBJ1-5; length: 15; V: TRBV5-1; D: -; size: -; CDR3: CASSLDGDSNQPQHF; DNA: TGCGCCAGCAGCTTGGATGGTGATAGCAATCAGCCCCAGCATTTT